These 10 T cell receptor beta chains originate from one sample sequenced in a study of T cell changes during pregnancy in multiple sclerosis. Method: immunoSEQ multiplex PCR; TCRdb's copy keeps in-frame clones and lacks some. The table has around 70,000 clones, around 94% seen once. The sequencing here drew on peripheral blood, taken in the third trimester of pregnancy. The receptor set was obtained from a female donor with multiple sclerosis, enrolled in a pregnancy study.

The chain recombines TRBV7-9 with TRBJ2-1, with 9 bases lining up with TRBD2. Trimming cost V 5 bases and J 4 bases; bases outside gene matches: 6. Per germline, CDR1 SEHNR and CDR2 FQNEAQ (reference sequence). The CDR3 runs 15 residues. The CDR3 loop reads CASSALAGTYNEQFF. The DNA for the CDR3 is TGTGCCAGCAGCGCGCTAGCGGGGACGTACAATGAGCAGTTCTTC. The variable domain in full, with the rest retrieved from reference TRBV7-9 and TRBJ2-1, is DTGVSQNPRHKITKRGQNVTFRCDPISEHNRLYWYRQTLGQGPEFLTYFQNEAQLEKSRLLSDRFSAERPKGSFSTLEIQRTEQGDSAMYLCASSALAGTYNEQFFGPGTRLTVL.

The CDR3 spells CASSQENRLGGYTF. The CDR3 coding sequence is TGCGCCAGCAGCCAAGAGAACAGATTGGGTGGCTACACCTTC. The chain combines TRBV4-3 with TRBJ1-2, with unresolved D. The germline CDR1 and CDR2 sequences are LGHNA and YSLEER. V lost 0 bases and J lost 7, with 12 bases in between. This CDR3 contains 14 residues.

The rearrangement uses TRBV6-5 and TRBJ1-2, with D possibly TRBD1 on 5 matching bases. Germline CDR1 MNHEY, CDR2 SVGAGI. The V and J ends lost 4 bases and 4 bases respectively, with 16 bases between them. The length of the CDR3 is 15 residues. CDR3 protein: CASSSAGGGGYGYTF. The CDR3 nucleotides read TGTGCCAGCAGTTCCGCGGGTGGGGGAGGCTATGGCTACACCTTC.

The gene calls are TRBV14 and TRBJ2-7; 7 bases agree with TRBD2. The CDR3 spans 15 residues. V gave up 3 bases and J gave up 3 bases; unmatched junction bases: 8. The germline CDR1 and CDR2 sequences are SGHDN and FVKESK. The CDR3 coding sequence is TGTGCCAGCAGCCAGGCGGGGGTCCCCCGCTACGAGCAGTACTTC. Translating gives CASSQAGVPRYEQYF.

V is TRBV6-5 and J is TRBJ2-3; weak D call: TRBD1 (6 bases). From germline, CDR1 is MNHEY and CDR2 SVGAGI. This CDR3 region has 15 residues. Trimming cost V 8 bases and J 1 base, with 16 bases left between them. As DNA, the CDR3 is TGTGCCAGCGCCGTAACAGGGAGAGGCACAGATACGCAGTATTTT. It translates to CASAVTGRGTDTQYF.

The rearrangement joins TRBV6-9 to TRBJ2-7, with TRBD1 matching 7 bases. Looked up from germline, CDR1 is MNHGY and CDR2 is SVAAGI. Trimming cost V 4 bases and J 2 bases; bases outside gene matches: 5. CDR3 length: 14 amino acids. The CDR3 DNA follows: TGTGCCAGCAGTTGCTCGGACAGGCCCTACGAGCAGTACTTC. This sequence encodes CASSCSDRPYEQYF.

The chain recombines TRBV4-3 with TRBJ2-3; 12 bases fit TRBD2. Unmatched junction bases numbered 3, after V lost 0 bases and J lost 2 bases. The germline gives CDR1 LGHNA, CDR2 YSLEER. The CDR3 consists of 17 residues. The CDR3 sequence: CASSQDPSGGATDTQYF. CDR3 coding DNA: TGCGCCAGCAGCCAAGATCCTAGCGGGGGGGCCACAGATACGCAGTATTTT.

V and J are TRBV9 and TRBJ2-7; 9 bases agree with TRBD1. Unmatched junction bases numbered 7, after V lost 0 bases and J lost 3 bases. This CDR3 is 16 amino acids long. Germline assignment: CDR1 SGDLS and CDR2 YYNGEE. The CDR3 spells CASSVGGQGYVYEQYF. DNA of the CDR3: TGTGCCAGCAGCGTAGGGGGACAGGGATACGTCTACGAGCAGTACTTC.

The chain combines TRBV6-5 with TRBJ2-7, with a possible D match to TRBD2 (5 bases). Germline lookup yields CDR1 MNHEY and CDR2 SVGAGI. The length of the CDR3 is 13 residues. V was cut by 8 bases and J by 6 bases, with 17 bases left in between. This chain's CDR3 is CASGEGNTGEQYF. The CDR3 DNA is TGTGCCAGCGGCGAGGGAAATACGGGCGAGCAGTACTTC.

CDR3 DNA sequence: TGTGCCAGCAGCCCGAAGACAGGGATCTATGGCTACACCTTC. Translation: CASSPKTGIYGYTF. This chain joins TRBV7-9 and TRBJ1-2; 7 bases are a match to TRBD1. The CDR3 has 14 residues. Trimming at V came to 5 bases and at J to 4 bases, leaving 7 bases not matched to a gene. CDR1 is SEHNR and CDR2 is FQNEAQ in the germline V gene (reference sequence). The full variable domain, rest sourced from reference TRBV7-9 and TRBJ1-2, is DTGVSQNPRHKITKRGQNVTFRCDPISEHNRLYWYRQTLGQGPEFLTYFQNEAQLEKSRLLSDRFSAERPKGSFSTLEIQRTEQGDSAMYLCASSPKTGIYGYTFGSGTRLTVV.